Presented here are 20 T cell receptor beta chains from one specimen sequenced in a study of CD39 and CD103 CD8 tumor-infiltrating T cells. Only in-frame clones appear in the TCRdb table, and some are missing; sequencing was by immunoSEQ multiplex PCR. This table has approximately 17,000 clones, about 93% appearing once. Sequencing used CD8+ T cells sorted from blood. Subset: total memory CD8 T cells (CD45RA-CCR7+/-) from blood or uninvolved lymph node. The receptors stem from a human donor with head and neck squamous cell carcinoma.

CDR3 DNA: TGTGCCAGCAGCCCCCCCGGAACAGATACGCAGTATTTT. This encodes CASSPPGTDTQYF. The chain couples TRBV6-6 to TRBJ2-3; D is uncertain. The germline V gene encodes CDR1 MNHNY and CDR2 SVGAGI (reference sequence). This CDR3 contains 13 residues. Between the trimmed V and J ends, which lost 6 bases and 3 bases, there was a span of 10 bases.

A word on this clone: A read error may account for a junction end that differs from germline. This chain connects TRBV13 to TRBJ2-1, with TRBD2 matching over 11 bases. Germline V lookup: CDR1 PRHDT, CDR2 FYEKMQ (reference sequence). The CDR3 has 15 amino acids. The CDR3 reads CASNLRIAGGPEQFF. As DNA, the CDR3 is TGTGCCAGCAACTTACGGATAGCGGGGGGGCCTGAGCAGTTCTTC.

V gene TRBV4-2 combines with J gene TRBJ2-3; TRBD2 is a possible D gene (5 bases). The CDR3 totals 16 residues. In germline, CDR1 is LGHNA, CDR2 YNFKEQ. With 5 bases removed from V and 4 bases from J, the gap between germline ends came to 19 bases. CDR3 coding DNA: TGTGCCAGCAGCGCGGACGGCCCTAGCTTCCCAGATACGCAGTATTTT. Its protein is CASSADGPSFPDTQYF.

The chain couples TRBV27 to TRBJ2-7, with a tentative D call TRBD2 (6 bases). CDR3 size: 13 residues. V lost 3 bases, J lost 6 bases, and 12 bases lay in between. Germline V gene sequence: CDR1 MNHEY, CDR2 SMNVEV (reference sequence). CDR3 sequence (DNA): TGTGCCAGCAGTTTGTCTATCGGGAGCGAGCAGTACTTC. Its translation: CASSLSIGSEQYF.

This clone was counted between two and nine times. The chain's CDR3 is CASSLAMGVGYTEAFF. The CDR3 nucleotides read TGCGCCAGCAGCTTGGCCATGGGGGTGGGTTACACTGAAGCTTTCTTT. The chain links TRBV5-1 to TRBJ1-1, with D possibly being TRBD1 (5 bases). CDR3 length: 16 residues. Germline V CDR1 and CDR2: SGHRS, YFSETQ. Trimming left V 0 bases short and J 3 bases short, with 15 bases between.

Only one count was recorded for this clone. Here the CDR3 DNA reads TGTGCCAGCAGTATAACACTCGGAGTCGGAGATACGCAGTATTTT. This codes for CASSITLGVGDTQYF. The chain is built from TRBV27 and TRBJ2-3; D remains ambiguous. The germline gives CDR1 MNHEY, CDR2 SMNVEV (reference sequence). The CDR3 is made up of 15 amino acids. V was trimmed by 5 bases and J by 5 bases, leaving 17 bases between them.

The V gene is TRBV5-1, the J gene TRBJ1-1; D not resolved. Trimming took off 0 bases at V and 6 bases at J, with 9 bases between the two ends. Germline V lookup: CDR1 SGHRS, CDR2 YFSETQ. The CDR3 spans 13 residues. CDR3 loop: CASSLVGGSEAFF. The CDR3, as DNA: TGCGCCAGCAGCTTGGTGGGTGGTTCTGAAGCTTTCTTT.

CDR3 coding DNA: TGTGCCAGTAGTAAACAGGTTTATAGCAATCAGCCCCAGCATTTT. Amino acids: CASSKQVYSNQPQHF. J is TRBJ1-5 and V is TRBV19; tentative D call: TRBD1 (5 bases). Trimming shortened V by 4 bases and J by 0 bases, and 10 bases separated the two germline ends. This CDR3 spans 15 amino acids. CDR1 LNHDA and CDR2 SQIVND come from the germline V gene (reference sequence). Drawing the rest from reference TRBV19 and TRBJ1-5, the complete variable domain is DGGITQSPKYLFRKEGQNVTLSCEQNLNHDAMYWYRQDPGQGLRLIYYSQIVNDFQKGDIAEGYSVSREKKESFPLTVTSAQKNPTAFYLCASSKQVYSNQPQHFGDGTRLSIL.

This chain connects TRBV10-3 to TRBJ1-1, with D hard to call. Germline CDR1 reads ENHRY; CDR2 reads SYGVKD. This CDR3 spans 15 amino acids. V lost 0 bases to trimming and J lost 3 bases, with 11 bases between them. In DNA form, the CDR3 reads TGTGCCATCAGTGAGTCTTGGGGTATTGACACTGAAGCTTTCTTT. This translates into CAISESWGIDTEAFF.

The chain has TRBV7-6 and TRBJ2-7, with D perhaps TRBD2 (6 bases). The CDR3 spans 13 residues. Germline V lookup: CDR1 SGHVS, CDR2 FNYEAQ. V shed 4 bases and J shed 6 bases, with 13 bases lying between them. CDR3 protein: CASSSGLAGEQYF. In DNA form, the CDR3 reads TGTGCCAGCAGCTCGGGACTCGCGGGCGAGCAGTACTTC.

V is TRBV4-1 and J is TRBJ2-7; D is uncertain. V lost 6 bases and J 3 bases, leaving 18 bases between the germline ends. CDR3 length: 15 amino acids. Germline CDR1 reads MGHRA; CDR2 reads YSYEKL. CDR3 in amino acids: CASSPFGPTDYEQYF. CDR3 DNA sequence: TGCGCCAGCAGTCCTTTTGGCCCAACGGACTACGAGCAGTACTTC.

The chain employs TRBV6-5 and TRBJ2-2; 7 bases are shared with TRBD1. The CDR3 covers 16 residues. CDR1 is MNHEY and CDR2 is SVGAGI in the germline V gene. Losses at the gene ends were 3 bases for V and 2 bases for J; bases not matched to a gene: 6. CDR3 coding DNA: TGTGCCAGCAGTTATCCGACAGGGTTAAACACCGGGGAGCTGTTTTTT. Protein: CASSYPTGLNTGELFF.

V gene TRBV19 combines with J gene TRBJ1-5; D gene unclear. The V gene's germline CDR1 is LNHDA and CDR2 SQIVND (reference sequence). CDR3 size: 15 residues. V lost 4 bases and J lost 3, with 13 bases in between. The CDR3 DNA follows: TGTGCCAGTAGTACCCGGCGGGCAGTCAATCAGCCCCAGCATTTT. It specifies CASSTRRAVNQPQHF.

This clone was observed a handful of times. The rearrangement uses TRBV4-1 and TRBJ1-1, with D unclear. Per the germline V gene, CDR1 is MGHRA and CDR2 is YSYEKL. There are 15 residues in the CDR3. V lost 1 base and J lost 1, with 10 bases in between. CDR3 in DNA: TGCGCCAGCAGCCAAGGATCGGGTGGGAACACTGAAGCTTTCTTT. It specifies CASSQGSGGNTEAFF.

The CDR3 is CASSFGTGDYEQYF. The CDR3 DNA reads TGTGCCAGCAGCTTTGGGACAGGGGATTACGAGCAGTACTTC. J is TRBJ2-7 and V is TRBV9; 10 bases match TRBD1. The CDR3 is 14 amino acids. Germline trimming cut 4 bases from V and 4 bases from J; bases unmatched to any gene: 5. The germline CDR1 and CDR2 sequences are SGDLS and YYNGEE.

The V and J genes are TRBV27 and TRBJ1-6; no reliable D call. Germline V gives CDR1 MNHEY, CDR2 SMNVEV (reference sequence). CDR3 length: 13 residues. V shed 3 bases and J shed 10 bases, with 10 bases lying between them. CDR3: CASSFSPSSPLHF. CDR3 DNA: TGTGCCAGCAGTTTTTCCCCGAGCTCACCCCTCCACTTT.

The count of this clone is one. The chain combines TRBV28 with TRBJ2-7; D not resolved. The germline gives CDR1 MDHEN, CDR2 SYDVKM. With 4 bases removed from V and 1 base from J, the gap between germline ends came to 8 bases. CDR3 size: 13 residues. CDR3 amino acids: CASSSVGSYEQYF. CDR3 in DNA: TGTGCCAGCAGTTCTGTGGGTTCCTACGAGCAGTACTTC.

The chain employs TRBV29-1 and TRBJ1-1; D possibly corresponds to TRBD1 (6 bases). With 6 bases removed from V and 1 base from J, the gap between germline ends came to 12 bases. Germline-derived CDR1 and CDR2 are SQVTM and ANQGSEA. CDR3 length: 13 amino acids. CDR3 coding DNA: TGCAGCGTACGACAGGAAGAGAACACTGAAGCTTTCTTT. It yields the protein CSVRQEENTEAFF.

This chain links TRBV19 with TRBJ2-7; D possibly uses TRBD1 or TRBD2 (6 bases each). The germline V gene encodes CDR1 LNHDA and CDR2 SQIVND (reference sequence). The CDR3 has 15 amino acids. Trimming removed 3 bases at V and 7 bases at J, with 19 bases between. The CDR3 DNA sequence: TGTGCCAGTAGTATCGGCCGGGGGCCAGTCTGGGAGCAGTACTTC. Its translation: CASSIGRGPVWEQYF.

This clone was detected only a few times. The gene calls are TRBV7-2 and TRBJ1-1; D gene unclear. Trimming left V 1 base short and J 4 bases short, with 7 bases between. Germline values: CDR1 SGHTA, CDR2 FQGNSA. CDR3 size: 13 residues. As DNA, the CDR3 is TGTGCCAGCAGCTTAGATTTCGGCACTGAAGCTTTCTTT. It yields the protein CASSLDFGTEAFF.